The clone carrying this TCR beta chain was detected a few times. Profiled with immunoSEQ multiplex PCR; TCRdb holds only in-frame clones, not every one. The data contain around 150,000 clones, approximately 94% of them singletons. The data stem from a study of control samples from healthy donors and cancer patients. Germline lookup yields CDR1 GTSNPN and CDR2 SVGIG (reference sequence). The CDR3 has 15 amino acids. Trimming shortened V by 3 bases and J by 6 bases, and 17 bases separated the two germline ends. The sequencing sample was made of blood. The J gene is TRBJ2-2, the V gene TRBV30, with D possibly matching TRBD2 (5 bases). The TCR was taken from a woman in her forties in good health. This CDR3 is CAWSETLSRAGELFF. The CDR3 nucleotides read TGTGCCTGGAGCGAGACCCTCTCGCGGGCCGGGGAGCTGTTTTTT.